This T cell receptor beta chain comes out of a study of blood T cell repertoires in COVID-19. Study-wide context: PBMCs, B-cell-depleted T cells, or T cells provided the cDNA or gDNA that made up the material.

This clone was found once. Repertoires were generated with immunoSEQ multiplex PCR, while TCRdb's copy carries only in-frame clones and drops some. The table includes about 94,000 clones, over 70% detected once. The CDR3 length is 14 residues. V lost 9 bases and J 7 bases, leaving 16 bases between the germline ends. CDR1 is MNHEY, CDR2 SVGAGI, per germline. Sequenced material: peripheral blood. This TCR came from a human donor in a cohort sampled during active COVID-19. V and J are TRBV6-5 and TRBJ1-6; D unresolved. CDR3: CASREFRENSPLHF. For the CDR3, the DNA is TGTGCCAGTAGGGAGTTCAGAGAAAATTCACCCCTCCACTTT.